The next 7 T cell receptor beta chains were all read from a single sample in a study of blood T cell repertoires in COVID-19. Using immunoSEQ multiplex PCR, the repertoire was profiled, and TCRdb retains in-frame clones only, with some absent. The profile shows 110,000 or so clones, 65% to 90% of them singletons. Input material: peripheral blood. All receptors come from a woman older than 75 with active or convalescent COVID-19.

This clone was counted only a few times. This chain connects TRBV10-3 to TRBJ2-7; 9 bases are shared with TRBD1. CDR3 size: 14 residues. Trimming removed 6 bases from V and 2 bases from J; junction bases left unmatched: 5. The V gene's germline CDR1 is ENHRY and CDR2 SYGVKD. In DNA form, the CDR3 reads TGTGCCATCAGACAGGGGGCAATGACCTACGAGCAGTACTTC. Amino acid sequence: CAIRQGAMTYEQYF.

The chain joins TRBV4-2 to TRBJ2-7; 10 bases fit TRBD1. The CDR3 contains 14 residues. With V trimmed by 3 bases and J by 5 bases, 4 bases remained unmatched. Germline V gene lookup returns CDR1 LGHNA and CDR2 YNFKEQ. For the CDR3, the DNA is TGTGCCAGCAGCCAGGGACAGGGGATGAACGAGCAGTACTTC. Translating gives CASSQGQGMNEQYF.

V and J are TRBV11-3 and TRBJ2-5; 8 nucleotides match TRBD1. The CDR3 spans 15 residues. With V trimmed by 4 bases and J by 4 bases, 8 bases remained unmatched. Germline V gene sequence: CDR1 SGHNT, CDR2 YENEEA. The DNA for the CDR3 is TGTGCCAGCAGCTCGAGACAGGGGCGGTTAGAGACCCAGTACTTC. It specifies CASSSRQGRLETQYF.

CDR3 sequence: CASSEAVVGVTGGYTF. The DNA for the CDR3 is TGTGCCAGCAGTGAAGCGGTGGTAGGGGTGACGGGTGGCTACACCTTC. This chain links TRBV6-1 with TRBJ1-2, with D perhaps matching TRBD1 (5 bases). Trimming cost V 0 bases and J 7 bases, with 18 bases left between them. This CDR3 comprises 16 residues. In germline, CDR1 is MNHNS, CDR2 SASEGT.

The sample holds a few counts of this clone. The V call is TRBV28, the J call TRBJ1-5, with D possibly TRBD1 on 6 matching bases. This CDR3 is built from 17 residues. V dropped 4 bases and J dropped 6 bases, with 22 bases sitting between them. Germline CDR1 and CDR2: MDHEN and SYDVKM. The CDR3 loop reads CASSSNAGVQGGQPQHF. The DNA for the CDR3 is TGTGCCAGCAGTTCCAACGCGGGGGTACAGGGCGGTCAGCCCCAGCATTTT.

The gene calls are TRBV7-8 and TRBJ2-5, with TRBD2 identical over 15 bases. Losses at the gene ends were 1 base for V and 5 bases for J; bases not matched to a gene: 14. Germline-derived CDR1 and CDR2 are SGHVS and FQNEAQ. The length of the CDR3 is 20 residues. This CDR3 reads CASSLVGARTSGRAAETQYF. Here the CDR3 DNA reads TGTGCCAGCAGCTTAGTCGGAGCAAGGACTAGCGGGAGGGCCGCGGAGACCCAGTACTTC. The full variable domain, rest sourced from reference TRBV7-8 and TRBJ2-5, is GAGVSQSPRYKVAKRGQDVALRCDPISGHVSLFWYQQALGQGPEFLTYFQNEAQLDKSGLPSDRFFAERPEGSVSTLKIQRTQQEDSAVYLCASSLVGARTSGRAAETQYFGPGTRLLVL.

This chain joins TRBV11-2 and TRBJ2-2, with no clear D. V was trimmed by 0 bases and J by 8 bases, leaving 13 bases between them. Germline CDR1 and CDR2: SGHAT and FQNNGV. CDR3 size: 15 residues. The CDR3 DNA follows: TGTGCCAGCAGCTTAGAAGTCGACGGGTCTGGGGAGCTGTTTTTT. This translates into CASSLEVDGSGELFF.